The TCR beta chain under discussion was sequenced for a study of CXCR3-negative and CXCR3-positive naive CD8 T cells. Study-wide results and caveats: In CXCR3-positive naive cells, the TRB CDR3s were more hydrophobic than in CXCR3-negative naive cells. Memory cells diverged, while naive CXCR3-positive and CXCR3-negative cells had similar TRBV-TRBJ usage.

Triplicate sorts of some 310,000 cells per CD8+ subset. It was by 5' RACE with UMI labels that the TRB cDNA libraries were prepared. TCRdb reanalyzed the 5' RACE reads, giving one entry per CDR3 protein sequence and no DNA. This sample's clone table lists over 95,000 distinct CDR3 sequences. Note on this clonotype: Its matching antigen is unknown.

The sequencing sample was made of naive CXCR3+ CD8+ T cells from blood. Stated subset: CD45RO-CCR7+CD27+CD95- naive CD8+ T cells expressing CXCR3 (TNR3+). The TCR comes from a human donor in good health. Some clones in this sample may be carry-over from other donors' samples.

The CDR3 reads CASSYSRVAGGPVAYEQYF. The chain couples TRBV6-6 to TRBJ2-7; TCRdb gives TRBD2 as the D gene, but with no DNA this cannot be confirmed. CDR1 and CDR2 (germline): MNHNY, SVGAGI (reference sequence). The CDR3 has 19 amino acids.